This paragraph reports one T cell receptor (beta chain). Its antigen target is currently unknown. One base away there is no much larger clone; base qualities are not given. These data come from a study of response to subunit inactivated influenza vaccine (dated by TCRdb to 2017 to 2018). Background on the whole study: Deep quantitative profiling of the T cell receptor repertoire was used in the study to follow responses to a trivalent subunit inactivated influenza vaccine.

Library preparation employed RT-PCR. Sequencing instrument: Illumina HiSeq 2500. Starting from the raw public reads, TCRdb applied fastp trimming at Q25, assembled clones with MiXCR and retained in-frame beta chains. Every CDR3 protein is listed once, alongside the most common genes and DNA of its rows. Here the sample has about 700,000 distinct CDR3 sequences; around 13% occur a single time. Of the sample, 6% to 7% is held by the ten largest clones. The paper's findings and limits, for the study overall: It was suggested by the authors that each seasonal influenza vaccination may recruit only a limited number of new T cells.

The germline V gene provides CDR1 SGHRS and CDR2 YFSETQ. V and J are truncated by 4 bases and 3 bases respectively, leaving an intervening sequence of 13 bases. The CDR3 sequence holds 14 residues, the cysteine and phenylalanine included. This entry keeps only the CDR3 DNA: 42 bases, framed from base 1. The specimen comprised PBMCs from blood, sampled roughly 15 days before vaccination. This clonotype originated in a man aged 45 to 65 who received an inactivated influenza vaccine. Donor details come from another sample of the same person, matched by shared clones. The chain uses TRBV5-1 and TRBJ2-5, with the D call perhaps TRBD1 or TRBD2, as 5 bases match in each case. The CDR3 region: CASSPGTREETQYF. Read as DNA, the sequence is TGCGCCAGCAGCCCAGGGACCCGCGAAGAGACCCAGTACTTC.